This T cell receptor (beta chain) was captured by sequencing in a study of T-cell reconstitution after alpha-beta-depleted transplantation in children (TCRdb year 2016). Regarding the research as a whole: T-cell immune reconstitution after TCRalphabeta/CD19-depleted allogeneic hematopoietic cell transplantation in children was quantitatively tracked in the study by means of TCR repertoire profiling.

The method behind the library was PCR. Instrument used: Illumina HiSeq 2500. TCR library preparation used molecular barcoding, with unique molecular identifiers applied to normalize quantification of the TCRbeta repertoire. The public sequencing data were trimmed at Q25 with fastp and processed into clonotypes with MiXCR by TCRdb, which kept only in-frame beta chains. Each CDR3 protein appears once, grouped with its most common genes and DNA. The sample profile shows some 590,000 distinct CDR3 sequences; about 11% of them were found once. Less than 5% of the sample rests with the top ten. In the case of this clonotype: Its target antigen remains unknown. The input lacks base qualities; no much larger clone sits a single base away.

Spanning cysteine to phenylalanine, the CDR3 consists of 13 amino acids. Only the CDR3 DNA stays, 39 bases, in frame from base 1. Deletion took 0 bases off V and 4 bases off J, with a span of 9 bases between the germline ends. CDR1 DFQATT and CDR2 SNEGSKA are derived from the germline V gene (reference sequence). The receptor's source is a human donor who donated a stem cell graft to a child with acute myeloid leukemia. In this chain, TRBV20-1 is recombined with TRBJ1-2, with the identity of the D gene unclear. This sample comprised PBMCs from the stem cell graft donor, obtained from the stem cell graft. The CDR3 amino acid sequence is: CSARDLGPYGYTF. In nucleotide form, the sequence is TGCAGTGCTAGAGATCTCGGGCCCTATGGCTACACCTTC.